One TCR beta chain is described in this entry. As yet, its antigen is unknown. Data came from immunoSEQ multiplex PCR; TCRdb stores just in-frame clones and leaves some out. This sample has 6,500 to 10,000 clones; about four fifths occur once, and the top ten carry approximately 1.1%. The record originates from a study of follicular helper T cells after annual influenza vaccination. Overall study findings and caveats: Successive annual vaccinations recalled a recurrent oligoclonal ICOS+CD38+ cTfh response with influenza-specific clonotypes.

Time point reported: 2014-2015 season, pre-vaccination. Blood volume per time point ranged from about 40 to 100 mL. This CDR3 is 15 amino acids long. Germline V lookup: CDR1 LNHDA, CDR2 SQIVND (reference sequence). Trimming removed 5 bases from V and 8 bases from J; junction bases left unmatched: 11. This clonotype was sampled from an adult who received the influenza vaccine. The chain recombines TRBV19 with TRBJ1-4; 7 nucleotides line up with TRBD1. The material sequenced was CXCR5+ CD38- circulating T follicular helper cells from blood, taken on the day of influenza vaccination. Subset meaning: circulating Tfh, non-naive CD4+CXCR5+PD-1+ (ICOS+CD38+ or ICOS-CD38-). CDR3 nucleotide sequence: TGTGCCAGTAGTTCCGCCGGGACAGAAGGGGAAAAACTGTTTTTT. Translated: CASSSAGTEGEKLFF.